This TCR beta chain was identified in a study of OX40 agonist ivuxolimab in advanced cancers. Looking at the study overall: Patients in the trial were receiving intravenous ivuxolimab every 2 weeks, at doses of 0.01 to 10 mg/kg. Three patients, one with hepatocellular carcinoma and two with cutaneous melanoma, responded partially.

Only in-frame clones appear in the TCRdb table, and some are missing; sequencing was by immunoSEQ multiplex PCR. Here the sample spans about 70,000 clones, less than 90% being singletons. Germline lookup yields CDR1 SNHLY and CDR2 FYNNEI. The CDR3 extends over 14 amino acids. Trimming left V 1 base short and J 9 bases short, with 13 bases between. This specimen consisted of CD4+ or CD8+ T cells sorted from blood, obtained in a trial of the OX40 agonist ivuxolimab. V gene TRBV2 combines with J gene TRBJ1-5; D gene ambiguous. This TCR was sampled from an adult with an advanced solid tumor such as melanoma, head and neck, liver or kidney cancer. CDR3 loop: CASSEERSPRPQHF. Here the CDR3 DNA reads TGTGCCAGCAGTGAAGAAAGGTCTCCTCGGCCCCAGCATTTT. Filled out from reference TRBV2 and TRBJ1-5, the complete variable domain reads EPEVTQTPSHQVTQMGQEVILRCVPISNHLYFYWYRQILGQKVEFLVSFYNNEISEKSEIFDDQFSVERPDGSNFTLKIRSTKLEDSAMYFCASSEERSPRPQHFGDGTRLSIL.